This T cell receptor (beta chain) was observed in a study of blood T cell repertoires in COVID-19. The wider study: Some COVID-19 samples were acute and others convalescent; all came from the United States, Italy and Spain.

The ends were cut back, 3 bases at V and 6 bases at J, with 12 bases in the middle. The CDR3 totals 13 residues. Germline V gene sequence: CDR1 LNHDA, CDR2 SQIVND (reference sequence). This table comes from immunoSEQ multiplex PCR, and its TCRdb copy is limited to in-frame clones, with some not included. Seen here are roughly 160,000 clones, about 74% observed once, and the top ten hold about 3%. The receptor was derived from an elderly woman with acute or convalescent COVID-19. The rearrangement uses TRBV19 and TRBJ2-7, with unresolved D. Sample: peripheral blood. The chain's CDR3 is CASSIKRWSEQYF. The CDR3 nucleotides read TGTGCCAGTAGTATTAAGAGGTGGAGCGAGCAGTACTTC.